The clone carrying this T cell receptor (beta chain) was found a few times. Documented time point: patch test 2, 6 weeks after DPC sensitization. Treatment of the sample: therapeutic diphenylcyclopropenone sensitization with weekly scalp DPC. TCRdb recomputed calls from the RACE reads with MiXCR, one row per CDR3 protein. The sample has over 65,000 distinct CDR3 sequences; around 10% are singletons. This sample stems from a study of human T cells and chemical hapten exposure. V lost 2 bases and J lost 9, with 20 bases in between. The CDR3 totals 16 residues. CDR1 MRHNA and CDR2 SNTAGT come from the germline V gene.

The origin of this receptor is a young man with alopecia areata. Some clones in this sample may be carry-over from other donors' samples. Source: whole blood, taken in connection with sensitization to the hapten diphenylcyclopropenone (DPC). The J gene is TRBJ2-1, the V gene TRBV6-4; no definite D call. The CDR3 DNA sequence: TGTGCCAGCAGTGACACCATTTCCGACGCTGCTGTTGAGCAGTTCTTC. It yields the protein CASSDTISDAAVEQFF.